These T cell receptor beta chains were read from a single sample in a study of shared clonotypes between healthy human individuals. Sequencing used immunoSEQ multiplex PCR; TCRdb keeps in-frame clones, though not all of them. The data hold 600,000 to 750,000 clones, with about two thirds observed a single time. Material: memory CD4+ T cells sorted from blood. These receptors were obtained from a woman aged 25-40 years in good health. CDR3s include the opening cysteine and the closing phenylalanine or tryptophan. The order of the fields is V gene, clone size, CDR3 length, D gene, J gene, CDR3 DNA, CDR3 protein. A D gene is named only where the DNA matches it firmly. Rows give clone size only sometimes, using once, few, many, or a class for an expanded clone.

>TRBV27|few|13|-|TRBJ2-7
TGCGTAAGGGAGGGGGCTGGGATAGGAGAGCAGTACTTC
CVREGAGIGEQYF
>TRBV5-1|-|12|-|TRBJ2-5
TGCGCCAGCAGCCCGGATCAAGAGACCCAGTACTTC
CASSPDQETQYF
>TRBV18|once|15|-|TRBJ2-7
TGTGCCAGCTCACCACGCGGGGGCACCCCCTACGAGCAGTACTTC
CASSPRGGTPYEQYF
>TRBV5-1|-|14|-|TRBJ1-1
TGCGCCAGCAGCTCTGATTTGGGTGTCACTGAAGCTTTCTTT
CASSSDLGVTEAFF
>TRBV28|-|16|TRBD2|TRBJ2-7
TGTGCCAGCAGCCTAAAAACCGGGACTACCTCCTACGAGCAGTACTTC
CASSLKTGTTSYEQYF
>TRBV12-5|-|15|-|TRBJ1-1
TGTGCTAGTGGTTTGGTAACCGACGGCTACACTGAAGCTTTCTTT
CASGLVTDGYTEAFF
>TRBV19|-|14|-|TRBJ2-7
TGTGCCAGTAGTAGAAAGGGCTACGACTACGAGCAGTACTTC
CASSRKGYDYEQYF
>TRBV5-1|once|17|-|TRBJ2-3
TGCGCCAGCACCCGGGGGCGGGAACGTGCTAGCACAGATACGCAGTATTTT
CASTRGRERASTDTQYF
>TRBV14|-|14|-|TRBJ1-1
TGTGCCAGCAGCCAAATCCTACAGGGAGGTGAAGCTTTCTTT
CASSQILQGGEAFF
>TRBV9|-|13|-|TRBJ2-7
TGTGCCAGCAGCGTAAGCTTAACTGGCGAGCAGTACTTC
CASSVSLTGEQYF
>TRBV5-6|many|14|TRBD1|TRBJ1-2
TGTGCCAGCAGCTTGGGAACAGGGGAAGGAGGCTACACCTTC
CASSLGTGEGGYTF
>TRBV20-1|-|11|-|TRBJ2-1
TGCAGTGCTAGACTAGCGTATGAGCAGTTCTTC
CSARLAYEQFF
>TRBV5-1|-|15|TRBD2|TRBJ2-1
TGCGCCAGCAGCTTTGAAACTAGCGGGGCAAATGAGCAGTTCTTC
CASSFETSGANEQFF